This T cell receptor (beta chain) came from a study of OX40 agonist ivuxolimab in advanced cancers. Data came from immunoSEQ multiplex PCR; TCRdb stores just in-frame clones and leaves some out. The sample has 70,000 or so clones; around 83% are singletons. To note about this clone: What it binds is not known.

Trimming took 6 bases from V and 7 from J, leaving 9 bases between them. Per germline, CDR1 DFQATT and CDR2 SNEGSKA (reference sequence). The CDR3 contains 10 residues. Notes on the study in general: Expanded clones belonging to CD8+ T cells outnumbered, on average, those of CD4+. Clonal expansion from baseline to week 6 occurred in both CD4+ and CD8+ T cells.

The chain couples TRBV20-1 to TRBJ1-1, with D tentatively TRBD1 (5 bases). This clonotype was sampled from an adult with an advanced solid tumor such as melanoma, head and neck, liver or kidney cancer. The sequencing used CD4+ or CD8+ T cells sorted from blood, collected in a trial of the OX40 agonist ivuxolimab. The CDR3 loop reads CSAGGVEAFF. The CDR3 nucleotides are TGCAGTGCCGGAGGGGTTGAAGCTTTCTTT.